The T cell receptor (beta chain) described here comes from a study of blood T cell repertoires in COVID-19. Whole-study context: Sites across the United States, Italy and Spain contributed samples from acute and convalescent COVID-19. From T cells, B-cell-depleted T cells, or PBMCs came the material, which was cDNA or gDNA.

In the source study's methods: Using reference gene primer amplification, nucleated cell counts were estimated. TCRdb's copy holds only in-frame clones and misses some; the assay was immunoSEQ multiplex PCR. The V and J calls and clone size were taken over from that table, and D and trimming were inferred from the DNA. Seen here are 350,000 to 450,000 clones, approximately 86% observed once, and the top ten hold around 3%. Deletions cut 1 base from V and 9 bases from J, with 16 bases between. Per germline, CDR1 SEHNR and CDR2 FQNEAQ (reference sequence). The CDR3 consists of 15 residues. The J gene is TRBJ2-1, the V gene TRBV7-9; D call uncertain. Specimen: peripheral blood. The clonotype originates from a human donor in a cohort sampled during active COVID-19. CDR3: CASSLDPEARSEQFF. In nucleotides, the CDR3 is TGTGCCAGCAGCTTAGATCCCGAGGCAAGGAGTGAGCAGTTCTTC. Combining the CDR3 with reference TRBV7-9 and TRBJ2-1 gives the whole variable domain DTGVSQNPRHKITKRGQNVTFRCDPISEHNRLYWYRQTLGQGPEFLTYFQNEAQLEKSRLLSDRFSAERPKGSFSTLEIQRTEQGDSAMYLCASSLDPEARSEQFFGPGTRLTVL.